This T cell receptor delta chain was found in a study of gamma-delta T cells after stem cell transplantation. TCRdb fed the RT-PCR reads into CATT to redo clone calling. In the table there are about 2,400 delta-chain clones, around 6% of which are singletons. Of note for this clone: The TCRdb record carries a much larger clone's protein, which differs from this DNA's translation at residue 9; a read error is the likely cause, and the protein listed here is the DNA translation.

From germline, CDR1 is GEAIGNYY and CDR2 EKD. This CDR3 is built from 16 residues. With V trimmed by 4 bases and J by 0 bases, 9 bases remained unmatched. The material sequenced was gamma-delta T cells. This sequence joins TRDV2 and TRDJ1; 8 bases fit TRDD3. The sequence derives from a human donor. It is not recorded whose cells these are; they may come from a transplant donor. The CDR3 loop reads CACEELGAAYTDKLIF. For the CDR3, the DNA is TGTGCCTGTGAGGAACTGGGGGCTGCGTACACCGATAAACTCATCTTT.